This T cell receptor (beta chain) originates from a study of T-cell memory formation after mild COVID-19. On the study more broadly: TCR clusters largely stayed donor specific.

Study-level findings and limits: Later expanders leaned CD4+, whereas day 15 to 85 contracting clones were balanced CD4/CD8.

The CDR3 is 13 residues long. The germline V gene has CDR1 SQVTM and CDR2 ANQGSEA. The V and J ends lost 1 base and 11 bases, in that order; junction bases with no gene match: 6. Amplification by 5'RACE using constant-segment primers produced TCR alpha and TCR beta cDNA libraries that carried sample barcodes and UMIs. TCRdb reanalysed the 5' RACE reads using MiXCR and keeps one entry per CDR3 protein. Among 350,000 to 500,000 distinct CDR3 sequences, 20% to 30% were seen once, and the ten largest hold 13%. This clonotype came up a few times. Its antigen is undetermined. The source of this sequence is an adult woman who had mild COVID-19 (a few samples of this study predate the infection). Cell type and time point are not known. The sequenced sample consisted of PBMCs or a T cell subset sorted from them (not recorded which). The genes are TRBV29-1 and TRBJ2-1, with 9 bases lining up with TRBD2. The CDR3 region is CSVEGQGLAQQFF. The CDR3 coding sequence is TGCAGCGTTGAAGGACAGGGACTAGCTCAGCAGTTCTTC.